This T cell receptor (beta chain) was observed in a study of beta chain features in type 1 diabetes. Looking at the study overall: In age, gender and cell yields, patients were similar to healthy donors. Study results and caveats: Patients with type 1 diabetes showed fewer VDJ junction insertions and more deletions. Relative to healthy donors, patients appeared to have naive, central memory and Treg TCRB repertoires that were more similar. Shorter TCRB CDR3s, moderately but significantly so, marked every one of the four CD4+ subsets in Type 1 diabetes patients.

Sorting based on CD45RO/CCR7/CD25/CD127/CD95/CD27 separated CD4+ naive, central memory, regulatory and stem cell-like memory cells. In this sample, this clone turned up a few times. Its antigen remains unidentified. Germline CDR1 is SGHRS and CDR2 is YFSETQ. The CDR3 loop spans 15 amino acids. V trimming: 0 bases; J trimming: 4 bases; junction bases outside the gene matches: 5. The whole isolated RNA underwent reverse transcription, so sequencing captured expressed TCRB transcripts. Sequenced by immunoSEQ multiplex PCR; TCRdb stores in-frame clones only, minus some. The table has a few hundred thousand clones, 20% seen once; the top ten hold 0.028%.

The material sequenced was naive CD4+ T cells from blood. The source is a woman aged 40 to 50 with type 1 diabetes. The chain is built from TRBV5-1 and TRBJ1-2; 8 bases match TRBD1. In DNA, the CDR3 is TGCGCCAGCAGCTTGGGGGTCAGGGGGCCCTATGGCTACACCTTC. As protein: CASSLGVRGPYGYTF.